Listed below are T cell receptor beta chains from one sample, sequenced in a study of CD8 T cells in Susac syndrome. TCRdb re-called the immunoSEQ multiplex PCR reads through MiXCR, storing one row per CDR3 protein. This table holds about 150,000 distinct CDR3 sequences, 85% to 95% found once. Material: CD4+ T cells from PBMCs. Receptors were obtained from a human donor with multiple sclerosis. The CDR3 runs from the conserved cysteine through the conserved F or W. A D gene is named only where the DNA matches it firmly. A clone size is listed for some rows: how often the clone was seen (once, few, many), or a class if it is expanded.

v_gene	abundance	d_gene	j_gene	CDR3aa	CDR3nt
TRBV23-1	-	-	TRBJ2-7	CASSPPGLSTYEQYF	TGCGCCAGCAGCCCACCGGGACTCTCGACCTACGAGCAGTACTTC
TRBV5-4	-	TRBD1	TRBJ2-5	CASSLGTGETQYF	TGTGCCAGCAGCTTGGGGACAGGAGAGACCCAGTACTTC
TRBV6-5	-	-	TRBJ2-2	CASSYITGNTGELFF	TGTGCCAGCAGTTACATAACAGGGAACACCGGGGAGCTGTTTTTT
TRBV30	-	-	TRBJ2-7	CAWRRPGTYEQYF	TGTGCCTGGAGACGGCCGGGTACGTACGAGCAGTACTTC
TRBV7-8	-	-	TRBJ2-5	CASATVETQYF	TGTGCCAGCGCCACCGTAGAGACCCAGTACTTC
TRBV19	-	-	TRBJ1-1	CASSPEGRTEAFF	TGTGCCAGTAGTCCGGAGGGGCGGACTGAAGCTTTCTTT
TRBV20-1	-	-	TRBJ1-5	CSVQGSNQPQHF	TGCAGTGTACAGGGCAGCAATCAGCCCCAGCATTTT
TRBV28	-	-	TRBJ2-7	CASSLVAVSYEQYF	TGTGCCAGCAGTTTGGTAGCGGTTTCCTACGAGCAGTACTTC
TRBV6-1	-	-	TRBJ2-7	CASSEADQTPYEQYF	TGTGCCAGCAGTGAAGCGGACCAGACCCCCTACGAGCAGTACTTC
TRBV18	-	TRBD1	TRBJ1-2	CASSPTGGANYGYTF	TGTGCCAGCTCACCTACAGGGGGCGCGAACTATGGCTACACCTTC
TRBV4-2	-	-	TRBJ1-2	CASSQDMGTRGGYTF	TGTGCCAGCAGCCAAGATATGGGAACCCGAGGGGGCTACACCTTC
TRBV7-2	-	TRBD2	TRBJ2-7	CASSRTSTYEQYF	TGTGCCAGCAGCCGGACTAGTACCTACGAGCAGTACTTC
TRBV5-1	-	TRBD2	TRBJ2-3	CASSFLAGRTDTQYF	TGCGCCAGCAGCTTCCTAGCGGGAAGGACAGATACGCAGTATTTT
TRBV15	-	-	TRBJ1-2	CATSTKVVNYGYTF	TGTGCCACCAGCACAAAGGTAGTTAACTATGGCTACACCTTC
TRBV4-2	-	-	TRBJ1-6	CASSPPAGQGNNSPLHF	TGTGCCAGCAGCCCCCCGGCGGGGCAGGGCAATAATTCACCCCTCCACTTT
TRBV28	few	-	TRBJ2-5	CASSGTSVQETQYF	TGTGCCAGCAGCGGAACCTCGGTACAAGAGACCCAGTACTTC
TRBV5-1	-	-	TRBJ2-1	CASSLTSYNEQFF	TGCGCCAGCAGCCTGACCTCCTACAATGAGCAGTTCTTC
TRBV7-3	-	TRBD1	TRBJ1-6	CASSLSGTGESSPLHF	TGTGCCAGCAGCTTATCGGGGACAGGGGAAAGCTCACCCCTCCACTTT
TRBV3-1	-	-	TRBJ2-3	CASSQRVVGTQYF	TGTGCCAGCAGCCAAAGAGTGGTCGGTACGCAGTATTTT
TRBV20-1	-	TRBD1	TRBJ2-7	CSARGQGAYEQYF	TGCAGTGCTAGAGGACAGGGGGCCTACGAGCAGTACTTC
TRBV20-1	-	-	TRBJ2-7	CSAREGDYEQYF	TGCAGTGCTAGAGAGGGGGACTACGAGCAGTACTTC
TRBV11-3	-	TRBD1	TRBJ1-1	CASSRDRDAEAFF	TGTGCCAGCAGCCGTGACAGGGACGCTGAAGCTTTCTTT
TRBV7-9	-	-	TRBJ2-3	CASSLAGVITDTQYF	TGTGCCAGCAGCTTGGCAGGGGTCATAACAGATACGCAGTATTTT
TRBV28	-	TRBD1	TRBJ1-2	CASMVDAGQGDYTF	TGTGCCAGCATGGTCGACGCGGGACAGGGGGACTACACCTTC
TRBV28	-	TRBD2	TRBJ2-2	CASSLAGLAGTFQLFF	TGTGCCAGCAGTTTGGCCGGACTAGCGGGGACCTTCCAGCTGTTTTTT
TRBV28	-	-	TRBJ2-2	CATQRAPNTGELFF	TGTGCCACCCAAAGGGCACCGAACACCGGGGAGCTGTTTTTT
TRBV25-1	few	-	TRBJ1-1	CASSLVGTEAFF	TGTGCCAGCAGTCTCGTGGGTACTGAAGCTTTCTTT
TRBV6-1	-	-	TRBJ2-4	CASSEARSLAKNIQYF	TGTGCCAGCAGTGAAGCGCGTTCTCTAGCCAAAAACATTCAGTACTTC
TRBV5-1	-	TRBD2	TRBJ2-1	CASSIVPSGRRDEQFF	TGCGCCAGCAGTATCGTCCCTAGCGGGAGAAGGGATGAGCAGTTCTTC
TRBV28	-	-	TRBJ1-2	CASSFLEGGYTF	TGTGCCAGCAGTTTCCTCGAGGGGGGCTACACCTTC
TRBV29-1	once	TRBD2	TRBJ2-5	CSVEGTSGSLGQTQYF	TGCAGCGTTGAGGGGACTAGCGGGAGTCTGGGTCAGACCCAGTACTTC
TRBV6-2/TRBV6-3	once	-	TRBJ1-1	CASSYREMNTEAFF	TGTGCCAGCAGTTACAGGGAAATGAACACTGAAGCTTTCTTT
TRBV3-1	-	-	TRBJ2-5	CASSPLRQGIEETQYF	TGTGCCAGCAGCCCCCTCAGGCAGGGGATAGAAGAGACCCAGTACTTC
TRBV18	-	-	TRBJ2-5	CASSNPNLGETQYF	TGTGCCAGCTCTAACCCAAATTTAGGAGAGACCCAGTACTTC
TRBV24-1	-	-	TRBJ1-1	CATSDFTGREAFF	TGTGCCACCAGTGATTTCACAGGGCGTGAAGCTTTCTTT
TRBV18	-	TRBD1	TRBJ1-2	CASSLSGTGGTHYGYTF	TGTGCCAGCTCACTATCCGGGACAGGGGGCACCCACTATGGCTACACCTTC
TRBV5-6	-	-	TRBJ1-5	CASSLGWRYQPQHF	TGTGCCAGCAGCTTAGGTTGGAGATATCAGCCCCAGCATTTT
TRBV18	-	-	TRBJ2-5	CASSPQVGNQETQYF	TGTGCCAGCTCACCACAGGTTGGGAACCAAGAGACCCAGTACTTC
TRBV7-9	-	TRBD1	TRBJ2-2	CASSARGQGVRNTGELFF	TGTGCCAGCAGCGCCCGCGGCCAGGGGGTCCGCAACACCGGGGAGCTGTTTTTT
TRBV6-1	-	-	TRBJ2-5	CASNKREGERQETQYF	TGTGCCAGCAACAAGAGAGAGGGAGAGAGGCAAGAGACCCAGTACTTC
TRBV24-1	-	-	TRBJ2-7	CATSAGPYEQYF	TGTGCCACCAGTGCCGGTCCCTACGAGCAGTACTTC
TRBV2	-	-	TRBJ2-4	CASRDRMAQAKNIQYF	TGTGCCAGCAGGGATCGGATGGCCCAAGCCAAAAACATTCAGTACTTC
TRBV30	once	-	TRBJ2-2	CAWSLGQYTGELFF	TGTGCCTGGAGCCTCGGACAGTACACCGGGGAGCTGTTTTTT
TRBV9	-	-	TRBJ2-5	CASSVDPGEETQYF	TGTGCCAGCAGCGTAGATCCAGGGGAAGAGACCCAGTACTTC
TRBV27	-	-	TRBJ1-1	CASSLSMAGHTEAFF	TGTGCCAGCAGTTTATCGATGGCGGGCCACACTGAAGCTTTCTTT
TRBV20-1	-	-	TRBJ1-1	CSAEDWNTEAFF	TGCAGTGCTGAGGATTGGAACACTGAAGCTTTCTTT
TRBV4-3	-	-	TRBJ2-6	CASSQDVTVSGANVLTF	TGCGCCAGCAGCCAAGATGTTACAGTTAGTGGGGCCAACGTCCTGACTTTC
TRBV28	-	TRBD1	TRBJ1-2	CASRQGPGYTF	TGTGCCAGCAGACAGGGGCCTGGCTACACCTTC
TRBV4-1	-	-	TRBJ1-4	CASQGIAEKLFF	TGCGCCAGTCAGGGGATAGCTGAAAAACTGTTTTTT